This entry features one T cell receptor beta chain sequence. The antigen is undetermined. Chemo-refractory metastatic non-small-cell lung cancer patients received focal radiation with ipilimumab CTLA-4 blockade. The sample comes from a study of radiotherapy plus CTLA-4 blockade in lung cancer. Findings and caveats of the study: Tumor-origin TCR clones grew in blood after radiotherapy plus ipilimumab. The best prediction of response reportedly came from early blood T cell clone dynamics, with interferon-beta.

TCRdb's table, derived via immunoSEQ multiplex PCR, lists solely in-frame clones and lacks some. There are 85,000 to 90,000 clones in the sample; around 72% occur only once, and around 15% lies in the top ten. The CDR3 spans 15 residues. Deletions cut 5 bases from V and 2 bases from J, with 16 bases between. Germline CDR1 and CDR2: SGHAT and FQDESV (reference sequence). The rearrangement links TRBV11-1 to TRBJ2-7; the D gene is possibly TRBD2 (6 bases). This material consisted of peripheral blood, taken from a patient treated with radiotherapy plus ipilimumab. This clonotype originated in a human donor with non-small cell lung cancer that progressed on radiotherapy plus ipilimumab. CDR3 in amino acids: CASSLGRTFTYEQYF. The CDR3 nucleotides read TGTGCCAGCAGCCTAGGGAGGACCTTTACCTACGAGCAGTACTTC.